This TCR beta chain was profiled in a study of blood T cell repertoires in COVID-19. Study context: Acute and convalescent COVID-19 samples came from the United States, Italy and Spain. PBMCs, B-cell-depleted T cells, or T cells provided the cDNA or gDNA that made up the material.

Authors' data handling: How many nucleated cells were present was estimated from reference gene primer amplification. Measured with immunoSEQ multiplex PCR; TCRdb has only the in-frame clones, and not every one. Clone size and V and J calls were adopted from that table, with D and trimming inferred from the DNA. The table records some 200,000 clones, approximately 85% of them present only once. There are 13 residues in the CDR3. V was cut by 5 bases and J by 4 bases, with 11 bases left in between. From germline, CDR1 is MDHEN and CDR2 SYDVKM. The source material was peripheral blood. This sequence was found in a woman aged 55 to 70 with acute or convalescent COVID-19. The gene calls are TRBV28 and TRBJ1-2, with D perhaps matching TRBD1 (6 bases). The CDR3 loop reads CASSPGVGYGYTF. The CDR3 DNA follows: TGTGCCAGCAGTCCAGGGGTAGGCTATGGCTACACCTTC.